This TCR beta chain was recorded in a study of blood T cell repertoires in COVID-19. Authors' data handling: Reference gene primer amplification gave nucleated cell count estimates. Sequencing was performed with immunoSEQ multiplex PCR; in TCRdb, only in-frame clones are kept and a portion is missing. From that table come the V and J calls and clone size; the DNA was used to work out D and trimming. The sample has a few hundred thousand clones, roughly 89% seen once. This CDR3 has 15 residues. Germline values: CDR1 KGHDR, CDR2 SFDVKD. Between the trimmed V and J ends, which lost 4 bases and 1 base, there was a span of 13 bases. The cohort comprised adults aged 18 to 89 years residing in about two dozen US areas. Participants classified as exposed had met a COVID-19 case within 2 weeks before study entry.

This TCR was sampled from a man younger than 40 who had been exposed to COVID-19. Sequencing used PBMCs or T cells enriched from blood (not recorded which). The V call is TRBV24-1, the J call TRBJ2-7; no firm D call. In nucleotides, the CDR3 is TGTGCCACCAGTGAACACTACCTTCGGTCCTACGAGCAGTACTTC. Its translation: CATSEHYLRSYEQYF.